Each of the 19 T cell receptor beta chains below was sequenced from the same sample in a study of blood T cell repertoires in COVID-19. Clones were read by immunoSEQ multiplex PCR, and TCRdb kept only the in-frame ones, dropping some. The sample records about 480,000 clones, about 91% being singletons. The sample comprised peripheral blood. Every receptor here comes from a woman in her 50s with COVID-19, enrolled during active disease.

This chain uses TRBV29-1 with TRBJ1-1, with 9 bases identical to TRBD1. J lost 7 bases, V lost 0 bases, and 6 bases had no gene match. CDR1 is SQVTM, CDR2 ANQGSEA, per germline. The CDR3 extends over 14 amino acids. CDR3 sequence: CSVEEWGTGSEAFF. CDR3 nucleotide sequence: TGCAGCGTTGAAGAGTGGGGGACAGGGAGTGAAGCTTTCTTT.

V and J are TRBV7-6 and TRBJ2-1, with 7 positions matching TRBD2. The CDR3 consists of 15 residues. J lost 4 bases, V lost 4 bases, and 7 bases had no gene match. Germline CDR1 SGHVS, CDR2 FNYEAQ. CDR3 in amino acids: CASSSGAGPYNEQFF. The CDR3 DNA is TGTGCCAGCAGCTCGGGAGCGGGACCTTACAATGAGCAGTTCTTC.

J is TRBJ1-1 and V is TRBV12-3 or TRBV12-4; possible D gene TRBD1, 5 bases. CDR3 length: 13 amino acids. V dropped 11 bases and J dropped 1 base, with 14 bases sitting between them. The CDR3 here is CACSMGGNTEAFF. CDR3 DNA: TGTGCCTGCTCCATGGGGGGGAACACTGAAGCTTTCTTT.

V usage is TRBV20-1 and J usage is TRBJ2-1; TRBD1 might be the D (6 bases). V was shortened by 6 bases and J by 4 bases, with 7 bases between the two germline ends. This CDR3 has 11 residues. Per the germline V gene, CDR1 is DFQATT and CDR2 is SNEGSKA (reference sequence). The CDR3 here is CSADSYNEQFF. In DNA, the CDR3 is TGCAGTGCGGACAGTTACAATGAGCAGTTCTTC.

This clone has only one observation. This sequence joins TRBV4-1 and TRBJ2-7; 7 bases fit TRBD1. Germline V gene lookup returns CDR1 MGHRA and CDR2 YSYEKL. The length of the CDR3 is 17 residues. V trimming: 4 bases; J trimming: 4 bases; junction bases outside the gene matches: 16. The CDR3: CASSRAETGNPLYEQYF. CDR3 DNA: TGCGCCAGCAGCCGAGCTGAGACAGGGAACCCCCTATACGAGCAGTACTTC.

Concerning this clone: The same CDR3 can be traced to other DNA sequences in this sample. This chain connects TRBV11-2 to TRBJ2-7; D unresolved. Germline values: CDR1 SGHAT, CDR2 FQNNGV. The CDR3 is 12 amino acids. Trimming pared 5 bases from V and 0 bases from J, leaving 5 bases between. The DNA for the CDR3 is TGTGCCAGCAGCCTTTCCTCCTACGAGCAGTACTTC. This encodes CASSLSSYEQYF.

Concerning this clone: The same CDR3 is also encoded by other DNA sequences in this sample. The chain recombines TRBV30 with TRBJ1-1; D might be TRBD1 (5 bases). The CDR3 is 13 amino acids. V was clipped by 1 base and J by 1 base, with 7 bases between them. Germline V CDR1 and CDR2: GTSNPN, SVGIG (reference sequence). In DNA, the CDR3 is TGTGCCTGGAGTGGGGGCAGGAACACTGAAGCTTTCTTT. Its translation is CAWSGGRNTEAFF. The variable domain in full, with the rest retrieved from reference TRBV30 and TRBJ1-1, is SQTIHQWPATLVQPVGSPLSLECTVEGTSNPNLYWYRQAAGRGLQLLFYSVGIGQISSEVPQNLSASRPQDRQFILSSKKLLLSDSGFYLCAWSGGRNTEAFFGQGTRLTVV.

The table lists this clone with a few counts. V and J are TRBV19 and TRBJ1-5; 7 nucleotides agree with TRBD1. This CDR3 has 13 amino acids. Germline CDR1 and CDR2: LNHDA and SQIVND (reference sequence). Germline trimming cut 9 bases from V and 1 base from J; bases unmatched to any gene: 3. In DNA form, the CDR3 reads TGTGCCAGCAAGGGGGCGAGCAATCAGCCCCAGCATTTT. Protein: CASKGASNQPQHF.

This chain joins TRBV6-5 and TRBJ1-1; D call uncertain. The ends were cut back, 4 bases at V and 2 bases at J, with 5 bases in the middle. The CDR3 covers 12 residues. CDR1 is MNHEY and CDR2 is SVGAGI in the germline V gene. CDR3 DNA: TGTGCCAGCAGTTCCCAAAACACTGAAGCTTTCTTT. Translation: CASSSQNTEAFF.

V usage is TRBV11-2 and J usage is TRBJ1-3; TRBD1 is a possible D gene (5 bases). Germline CDR1 SGHAT, CDR2 FQNNGV. The CDR3 spans 15 residues. V lost 5 bases to trimming and J lost 0 bases, with 11 bases between them. The CDR3 DNA sequence: TGTGCCAGCAGCCTCGAGGGACTCTCTGGAAACACCATATATTTT. It translates to CASSLEGLSGNTIYF.

V and J are TRBV28 and TRBJ1-3, with D possibly matching TRBD1 (6 bases). The V gene's germline CDR1 is MDHEN and CDR2 SYDVKM. V shed 3 bases and J shed 8 bases, with 14 bases lying between them. CDR3 length: 14 amino acids. The CDR3 is CASSLNRAPHTIYF. For the CDR3, the DNA is TGTGCCAGCAGTTTGAACAGGGCCCCTCACACCATATATTTT.

This chain's CDR3 is CASSLDSSTIYF. The CDR3 DNA is TGTGCCAGCAGCTTAGACAGTAGCACCATATATTTT. The V and J genes are TRBV7-9 and TRBJ1-3; no definite D call. This CDR3 region has 12 residues. CDR1 and CDR2 (germline): SEHNR, FQNEAQ (reference sequence). V gave up 1 base and J gave up 9 bases, with 7 bases separating them.

The chain recombines TRBV7-9 with TRBJ1-1; D is undetermined. The germline CDR1 and CDR2 sequences are SEHNR and FQNEAQ (reference sequence). The CDR3 extends over 15 amino acids. Trimming removed 3 bases from V and 2 bases from J, with 13 bases in between. CDR3 residues: CASSFTSRGNTEAFF. CDR3 sequence (DNA): TGTGCCAGCAGCTTTACCTCCCGGGGTAACACTGAAGCTTTCTTT.

CDR3 protein: CASGQGATEAFF. CDR3 coding DNA: TGTGCCAGCGGACAGGGGGCCACTGAAGCTTTCTTT. This sequence joins TRBV6-5 and TRBJ1-1, with 11 positions matching TRBD1. J was trimmed by 4 bases and V by 8 bases; bases with no gene match: 0. This CDR3 has 12 residues. Germline CDR1 reads MNHEY; CDR2 reads SVGAGI.

This clone was found once. The chain recombines TRBV7-9 with TRBJ2-1; perhaps TRBD2 as D (7 bases). V was shortened by 6 bases and J by 2 bases, with 17 bases between the two germline ends. The CDR3 runs 16 residues. Germline V gene lookup returns CDR1 SEHNR and CDR2 FQNEAQ (reference sequence). The CDR3 region is CASSLGGGHTYNEQFF. CDR3 nucleotide sequence: TGTGCCAGCAGTCTGGGCGGGGGCCACACCTACAATGAGCAGTTCTTC.

The rearrangement joins TRBV7-8 to TRBJ2-2, with 9 bases fitting TRBD1. The CDR3 is 17 amino acids. With 5 bases clipped from V and 1 base from J, the junction kept 8 bases outside the gene matches. Germline V gene data show CDR1 as SGHVS and CDR2 as FQNEAQ. The CDR3 DNA reads as TGTGCCAGCAGCGGGCGACAGGGGGGCCTGAACACCGGGGAGCTGTTTTTT. Protein sequence: CASSGRQGGLNTGELFF.

DNA for the CDR3: TGTGCCAGCAGCTTACTAGGGGGTGTGGAAGAGACCCAGTACTTC. This codes for CASSLLGGVEETQYF. The V gene is TRBV6-5, the J gene TRBJ2-5, with D perhaps matching TRBD1 (6 bases). The CDR3 runs 15 residues. Germline values: CDR1 MNHEY, CDR2 SVGAGI. V was clipped by 6 bases and J by 3 bases, with 17 bases between them.

This chain uses TRBV19 with TRBJ1-2, with TRBD1 identical over 8 bases. This CDR3 comprises 15 residues. V gave up 4 bases and J gave up 2 bases; unmatched junction bases: 6. The germline V gene has CDR1 LNHDA and CDR2 SQIVND (reference sequence). Here the CDR3 DNA reads TGTGCCAGTAGTAGCCCGACAGGGGCAAACTATGGCTACACCTTC. Translation: CASSSPTGANYGYTF.

This chain connects TRBV19 to TRBJ1-6; 8 bases fit TRBD1. V lost 3 bases and J lost 7; bases outside the gene matches: 2. Germline CDR1 LNHDA, CDR2 SQIVND (reference sequence). There are 14 residues in the CDR3. The CDR3 region has the DNA TGTGCCAGTAGTATTACAGGGGGGAATTCACCCCTCCACTTT. Its protein product is CASSITGGNSPLHF.